This T cell receptor (beta chain) was documented in a study of T cell responses to AZD1222 COVID-19 vaccine. Regarding this clone: Its antigen is still unknown.

TCRdb keeps only in-frame clones here, not all; method: immunoSEQ multiplex PCR. This sample has roughly 91,000 clones, with roughly nine tenths found just once. The CDR3 is 17 residues long. The trim removed 6 bases at V and 1 base at J, leaving 7 bases unmatched. CDR1 and CDR2 (germline): WNHNN, SYGVQD (reference sequence). Study-wide findings and caveats: Clonal diversity was possibly underestimated, and white British individuals and females predominated among donors. The number of AZD1222 recipients seropositive at baseline was only five to seven.

The starting material was peripheral blood, obtained on day 0 of AZD1222 vaccination. This TCR was sampled from an adult in good health. This chain uses TRBV10-1 with TRBJ2-5; 14 nucleotides align to TRBD2. CDR3 nucleotides: TGCGCCAGCAGCCGGACTAGCGGGGGGCCTGGCCAAGAGACCCAGTACTTC. It encodes CASSRTSGGPGQETQYF.